These 31 T cell receptor beta chains were sequenced from one sample in a study of T cells in Graves' hyperthyroidism and ophthalmopathy (dated by TCRdb to between 2019 and 2020). Library generation was performed with multiplex PCR. Sequencing instrument: Illumina HiSeq 2000. TCR beta CDR3 regions were amplified from RNA transcripts. A first-round RT-PCR of the TCR CDR3 used the HTBI primer set with the Qiagen OneStep RT-PCR kit. TCRdb applied fastp at Q25 and MiXCR to the public reads, then kept only in-frame beta chains. One record per CDR3 amino acid sequence lists the most common genes and DNA. The sample data list roughly 360,000 distinct CDR3 sequences, and roughly 14% of these were observed just once. 20% of the sample is in the top ten clones. The specimen sequenced was blood. The receptors derive from a man aged 25-40 years with Graves' hyperthyroidism that later progressed to Graves' ophthalmopathy.

Many counts were recorded for this clonotype. This chain uses TRBV6-1 with TRBJ2-7; 10 bases are shared with TRBD1. Looked up from germline, CDR1 is MNHNS and CDR2 is SASEGT. Trimming removed 6 bases from V and 4 bases from J; junction bases left unmatched: 6. This CDR3 has 14 residues. This chain's CDR3 is CASRGTGVGYEQYF. The CDR3 coding sequence is TGTGCCAGCAGGGGGACAGGGGTCGGGTACGAGCAGTACTTC.

This clonotype was seen repeatedly, ten times or more. The CDR3 protein is CASSLVGTANTEAFF. For the CDR3, the DNA is TGTGCCAGCAGTTTGGTCGGGACAGCGAACACTGAAGCTTTCTTT. The chain has TRBV28 and TRBJ1-1, with TRBD1 identical over 7 bases. J gave up 1 base and V 3 bases, and 5 bases lay outside the gene matches. This CDR3 is built from 15 residues. CDR1 and CDR2 from the germline V gene are MDHEN and SYDVKM.

The gene calls are TRBV11-3 and TRBJ2-1, with D tentatively TRBD1 or TRBD2 (5 bases each). Per the germline V gene, CDR1 is SGHNT and CDR2 is YENEEA. This CDR3 region has 12 residues. Trimming removed 5 bases at V and 10 bases at J, with 12 bases between. This chain's CDR3 is CASSPEGREQFF. CDR3 coding DNA: TGTGCCAGCAGCCCTGAGGGGCGGGAGCAGTTCTTC.

The chain combines TRBV7-6 with TRBJ2-7; no reliable D call. The CDR3 runs 14 residues. Deletions cut 2 bases from V and 2 bases from J, with 10 bases between. Per germline, CDR1 SGHVS and CDR2 FNYEAQ. CDR3 in amino acids: CASSLSGGTYEQYF. DNA of the CDR3: TGTGCCAGCAGCTTAAGTGGTGGAACCTACGAGCAGTACTTC. The full variable domain, completed using reference TRBV7-6 and TRBJ2-7, is GAGVSQSPRYKVTKRGQDVALRCDPISGHVSLYWYRQALGQGPEFLTYFNYEAQQDKSGLPNDRFSAERPEGSISTLTIQRTEQRDSAMYRCASSLSGGTYEQYFGPGTRLTVT.

In this sample, this clonotype turned up many times. CDR3 loop: CASSLLNGLNTEAFF. CDR3 coding DNA: TGCGCCAGCAGCTTGCTAAACGGGTTGAACACTGAAGCTTTCTTT. This chain links TRBV5-1 with TRBJ1-1; D unclear. CDR3 size: 15 residues. Trimming took 1 base from V and 0 from J, leaving 10 bases between them. Germline values: CDR1 SGHRS, CDR2 YFSETQ.

The genes are TRBV27 and TRBJ2-5; D is possibly TRBD2 (6 bases). CDR3 length: 13 residues. The V gene lost 10 bases and the J gene lost 0 bases, with 12 bases spanning the gap. In germline, CDR1 is MNHEY, CDR2 SMNVEV (reference sequence). This chain's CDR3 is CATGSEHQETQYF. Written as DNA, the CDR3 is TGTGCCACCGGGAGCGAGCACCAAGAGACCCAGTACTTC.

The chain recombines TRBV7-9 with TRBJ2-5; D unclear. Trimming left V 1 base short and J 5 bases short, with 11 bases between. This CDR3 contains 14 residues. Germline CDR1 reads SEHNR; CDR2 reads FQNEAQ (reference sequence). The CDR3 nucleotides are TGTGCCAGCAGCTTAGATGGGGTACGGGAGACCCAGTACTTC. Protein: CASSLDGVRETQYF.

This clonotype was counted ten times or more. V is TRBV20-1 and J is TRBJ1-2, with D possibly matching TRBD1 (6 bases). V lost 4 bases and J 4 bases, leaving 13 bases between the germline ends. This CDR3 has 13 amino acids. Germline V gene lookup returns CDR1 DFQATT and CDR2 SNEGSKA (reference sequence). In DNA, the CDR3 is TGCAGTGCTATTTTACAGGGCGGCTATGGCTACACCTTC. Encoded protein: CSAILQGGYGYTF.

This clonotype showed up many times. The CDR3 sequence is CASSLLRAPDTQYF. The CDR3 DNA is TGTGCCAGCAGCTTGCTCAGGGCCCCCGATACGCAGTATTTT. The gene calls are TRBV5-8 and TRBJ2-3; possible D gene TRBD1, 5 bases. The CDR3 consists of 14 residues. CDR1 and CDR2 (germline): SGHTS, YDEGEE. The ends were cut back, 1 base at V and 6 bases at J, with 12 bases in the middle.

The chain joins TRBV5-5 to TRBJ2-1; tentative D call: TRBD1 (6 bases). V lost 3 bases and J 1 base, leaving 26 bases between the germline ends. CDR3 size: 20 residues. CDR1 is SGHKS, CDR2 YYEKEE, per germline (reference sequence). CDR3 coding DNA: TGTGCCAGCAGCTCGGATTTACAGGGTTCAGGTCTCTTGTCCTACAATGAGCAGTTCTTC. This sequence encodes CASSSDLQGSGLLSYNEQFF.

This clonotype was detected ten times or more. V gene TRBV12-3 or TRBV12-4 combines with J gene TRBJ1-2; D possibly corresponds to TRBD1 (6 bases). The CDR3 contains 14 residues. V lost 9 bases, J lost 4 bases, and 18 bases lay in between. This chain's CDR3 is CASDPGHKFYGYTF. The CDR3 DNA sequence: TGTGCCAGTGATCCGGGACACAAATTCTATGGCTACACCTTC.

Worth noting for this clonotype: Mismatch with germline at one junction end may stem from a read error. The chain joins TRBV12-3 or TRBV12-4 to TRBJ2-5, with 11 bases lining up with TRBD2. CDR3 length: 14 amino acids. The chain's CDR3 is CVSSHTSGGETQYF. For the CDR3, the DNA is TGTGTCAGCAGTCACACTAGCGGGGGAGAGACCCAGTACTTC.

This clonotype was seen a handful of times. This chain connects TRBV9 to TRBJ2-1; no definite D call. V shed 0 bases and J shed 6 bases, with 10 bases lying between them. The length of the CDR3 is 14 residues. Germline V lookup: CDR1 SGDLS, CDR2 YYNGEE. CDR3 protein: CASSVDGRSNEQFF. CDR3 nucleotide sequence: TGTGCCAGCAGCGTAGATGGACGGTCCAATGAGCAGTTCTTC.

In its sample, this clonotype was seen many times. V usage is TRBV29-1 and J usage is TRBJ1-2; 9 bases are a match to TRBD1. CDR3 length: 13 residues. The trim removed 6 bases at V and 5 bases at J, leaving 7 bases unmatched. From germline, CDR1 is SQVTM and CDR2 ANQGSEA. CDR3 in amino acids: CSVLQGTGYGYTF. The CDR3 coding sequence is TGCAGCGTACTCCAAGGGACAGGGTATGGCTACACCTTC.

This clonotype was seen ten or more times. The chain employs TRBV9 and TRBJ2-7; 11 nucleotides match TRBD1. The V and J ends lost 4 bases and 3 bases, in that order; junction bases with no gene match: 6. Germline CDR1 SGDLS, CDR2 YYNGEE. The CDR3 length is 15 residues. CDR3 amino acids: CASSPGDRGIYEQYF. DNA for the CDR3: TGTGCCAGCAGCCCAGGGGACAGGGGGATCTACGAGCAGTACTTC.

The gene calls are TRBV20-1 and TRBJ1-4, with D unresolved. CDR1 DFQATT and CDR2 SNEGSKA come from the germline V gene (reference sequence). V shed 0 bases and J shed 3 bases, with 5 bases lying between them. The CDR3 is 13 residues long. The CDR3 bases are TGCAGTGCTAGAGACACCTCTAATGAAAAACTGTTTTTT. Protein product: CSARDTSNEKLFF.

The rearrangement uses TRBV3-1 and TRBJ2-7; a possible D gene is TRBD1 (5 bases). The V gene's germline CDR1 is LGHDT and CDR2 YNNKEL (reference sequence). With 1 base removed from V and 1 base from J, the gap between germline ends came to 17 bases. This CDR3 spans 17 amino acids. CDR3 DNA sequence: TGTGCCAGCAGCCAAGTGCGAGGCCGAAGGGGATCCTACGAGCAGTACTTC. The encoded protein is CASSQVRGRRGSYEQYF.

The genes are TRBV20-1 and TRBJ1-5; the D is unclear. The CDR3 is made up of 15 amino acids. Germline CDR1 DFQATT, CDR2 SNEGSKA (reference sequence). V was clipped by 4 bases and J by 4 bases, with 17 bases between them. The CDR3, as DNA: TGCAGTGCTACACGAGCGGCCTGGGGTAATCAGCCCCAGCATTTT. Amino acids: CSATRAAWGNQPQHF.

A remark on this clonotype: A single base separates this from a much larger clone, so it may be a read error. The chain joins TRBV18 to TRBJ1-4, with 9 bases matching TRBD1. Germline assignment: CDR1 KGHSH and CDR2 LQKENI. V lost 8 bases to trimming and J lost 5 bases; unmatched junction nucleotides: 6. CDR3 length equals 14 residues. CDR3 bases: TGTGCCAGCCAATGGGGGACAGGGAATGAAAAACTGTTTTTT. This encodes CASQWGTGNEKLFF.

The V gene is TRBV5-1, the J gene TRBJ2-7, with a possible D match to TRBD2 (6 bases). V lost 4 bases and J lost 5, with 16 bases in between. The germline gives CDR1 SGHRS, CDR2 YFSETQ. The CDR3 has 14 residues. The CDR3 here is CASSRDSPGNEQYF. DNA for the CDR3: TGCGCCAGCAGCCGGGACTCCCCCGGTAACGAGCAGTACTTC.

This clonotype was observed a handful of times. In DNA, the CDR3 is TGTGCCTGGAGTTTCGCGGGGGGGGCTGGGGAGCAGTACTTC. Protein product: CAWSFAGGAGEQYF. The chain recombines TRBV30 with TRBJ2-7; 9 bases match TRBD2. The length of the CDR3 is 14 residues. In germline, CDR1 is GTSNPN, CDR2 SVGIG (reference sequence). V gave up 2 bases and J gave up 7 bases; unmatched junction bases: 9.

The sample holds many counts of this clonotype. The V gene is TRBV28, the J gene TRBJ1-2; perhaps TRBD1 as D (6 bases). The CDR3 runs to 12 residues. Germline CDR1 is MDHEN and CDR2 is SYDVKM. V lost 5 bases and J lost 8, with 12 bases in between. This chain's CDR3 is CASSIQTGGYTF. Here the CDR3 DNA reads TGTGCCAGCAGTATCCAGACAGGCGGCTACACCTTC.

At least ten counts were recorded for this clonotype. The chain links TRBV27 to TRBJ1-3; D is ambiguous. V was cut by 5 bases and J by 4 bases, with 9 bases left in between. The CDR3 consists of 13 residues. The germline V gene has CDR1 MNHEY and CDR2 SMNVEV (reference sequence). The CDR3 bases are TGTGCCAGCAGTGGTGGGTACGGAAACACCATATATTTT. Its protein product is CASSGGYGNTIYF.

The table lists this clonotype with many counts. The CDR3 loop is CASSLGVAAYNEQFF. The CDR3 DNA reads TGTGCCAGCAGCTTGGGAGTAGCGGCCTACAATGAGCAGTTCTTC. J is TRBJ2-1 and V is TRBV5-5, with a weak D call TRBD2 (6 bases). V lost 0 bases, J lost 2 bases, and 9 bases lay in between. CDR3 size: 15 residues. Germline CDR1 and CDR2: SGHKS and YYEKEE (reference sequence).

V and J are TRBV20-1 and TRBJ1-6; 10 nucleotides agree with TRBD1. CDR1 is DFQATT and CDR2 is SNEGSKA in the germline V gene (reference sequence). The V and J ends lost 1 base and 8 bases, in that order; junction bases with no gene match: 5. There are 15 residues in the CDR3. CDR3 region: CSARGQGASDSPLHF. CDR3 DNA sequence: TGCAGTGCTAGAGGACAGGGGGCTTCCGATTCACCCCTCCACTTT.

This clonotype was seen at least ten times. The rearrangement links TRBV10-3 to TRBJ1-4; D unclear. CDR3 length: 15 amino acids. Germline CDR1 is ENHRY and CDR2 is SYGVKD. V lost 3 bases and J 4 bases, leaving 12 bases between the germline ends. CDR3 DNA sequence: TGTGCCATCAGTGACCCGCAGTGGGGTAATGAAAAACTGTTTTTT. Translated: CAISDPQWGNEKLFF.

CDR3: CASSSERQGVSPLHF. The CDR3 region has the DNA TGTGCCAGCAGTTCGGAACGACAGGGGGTTTCACCCCTCCACTTT. The gene calls are TRBV27 and TRBJ1-6; TRBD1 matches 9 bases. The CDR3 extends over 15 amino acids. With V trimmed by 4 bases and J by 9 bases, 7 bases remained unmatched. From germline, CDR1 is MNHEY and CDR2 SMNVEV (reference sequence).

This clonotype has just a few counts. The J gene is TRBJ2-1, the V gene TRBV28; TRBD2 might be the D (7 bases). CDR3 size: 13 residues. V was pared by 7 bases and J by 8 bases, with 15 bases between. Germline loops: CDR1 MDHEN, CDR2 SYDVKM. The CDR3 nucleotides read TGTGCCAGCACCTGGGGGGGGCGTGATGAGCAGTTCTTC. It specifies CASTWGGRDEQFF.

The chain links TRBV7-8 to TRBJ1-6; the D gene is possibly TRBD1 (6 bases). The CDR3 runs 15 residues. Germline lookup yields CDR1 SGHVS and CDR2 FQNEAQ. The V and J ends lost 5 bases and 7 bases respectively, with 15 bases between them. CDR3: CASSGNRAGNSPLHF. The CDR3 bases are TGTGCCAGCAGCGGAAACAGGGCGGGCAATTCACCCCTCCACTTT.

This clonotype was recorded a few times. The J gene is TRBJ2-7, the V gene TRBV2; perhaps TRBD1 as D (6 bases). The CDR3 extends over 13 amino acids. From germline, CDR1 is SNHLY and CDR2 FYNNEI. Trimming took 7 bases from V and 1 from J, leaving 11 bases between them. For the CDR3, the DNA is TGTGCCAGCACGTTTACAGGGTCCTACGAGCAGTACTTC. Protein sequence: CASTFTGSYEQYF. Drawing the rest from reference TRBV2 and TRBJ2-7, the complete variable domain is EPEVTQTPSHQVTQMGQEVILRCVPISNHLYFYWYRQILGQKVEFLVSFYNNEISEKSEIFDDQFSVERPDGSNFTLKIRSTKLEDSAMYFCASTFTGSYEQYFGPGTRLTVT.

The chain combines TRBV20-1 with TRBJ2-7; possibly TRBD1 or TRBD2 for D (5 bases each). CDR3 size: 12 residues. V lost 3 bases and J 4 bases, leaving 10 bases between the germline ends. Germline V gene data show CDR1 as DFQATT and CDR2 as SNEGSKA (reference sequence). The CDR3 nucleotides are TGCAGTGCTAGTTGGGGGTTATACGAGCAGTACTTC. This gives the protein CSASWGLYEQYF.